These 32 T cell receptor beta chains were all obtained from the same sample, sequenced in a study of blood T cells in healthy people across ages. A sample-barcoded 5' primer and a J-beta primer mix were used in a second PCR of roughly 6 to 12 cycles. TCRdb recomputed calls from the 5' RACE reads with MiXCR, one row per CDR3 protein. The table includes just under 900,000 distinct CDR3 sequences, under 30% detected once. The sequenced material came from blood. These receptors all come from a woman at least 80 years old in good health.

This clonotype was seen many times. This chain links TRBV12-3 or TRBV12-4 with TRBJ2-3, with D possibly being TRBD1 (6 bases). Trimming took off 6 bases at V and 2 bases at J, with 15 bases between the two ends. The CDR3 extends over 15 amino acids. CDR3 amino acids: CASSYRDTDTDTQYF. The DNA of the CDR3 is TGTGCCAGCAGCTACCGGGACACTGACACAGATACGCAGTATTTT.

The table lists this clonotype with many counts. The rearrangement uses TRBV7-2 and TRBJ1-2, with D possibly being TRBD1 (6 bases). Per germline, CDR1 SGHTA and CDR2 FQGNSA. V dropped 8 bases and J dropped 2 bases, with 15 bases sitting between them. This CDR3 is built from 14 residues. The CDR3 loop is CASPRDTQNYGYTF. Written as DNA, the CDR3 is TGTGCCAGCCCCCGGGACACCCAGAACTATGGCTACACCTTC.

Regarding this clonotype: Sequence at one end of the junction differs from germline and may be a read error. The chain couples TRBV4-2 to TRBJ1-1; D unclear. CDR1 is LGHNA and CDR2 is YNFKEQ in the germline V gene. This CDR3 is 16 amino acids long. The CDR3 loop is CASSQDLGTANTKAFF. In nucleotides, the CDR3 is TGTGCCAGCAGCCAAGATTTGGGCACAGCGAACACTAAAGCTTTCTTT.

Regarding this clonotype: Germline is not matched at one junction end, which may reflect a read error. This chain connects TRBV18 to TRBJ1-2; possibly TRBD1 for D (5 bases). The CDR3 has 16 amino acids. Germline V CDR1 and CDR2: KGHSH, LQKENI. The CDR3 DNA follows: TGTGCCAGCTCTTCAAACGGGGCCAAGTCGCGCTATGGCTACATCTTC. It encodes CASSSNGAKSRYGYIF.

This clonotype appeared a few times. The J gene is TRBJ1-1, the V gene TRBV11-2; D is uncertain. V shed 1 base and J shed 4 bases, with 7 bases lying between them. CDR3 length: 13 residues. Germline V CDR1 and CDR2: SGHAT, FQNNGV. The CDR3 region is CASSLGKVTEAFF. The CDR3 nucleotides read TGTGCCAGCAGCTTAGGTAAGGTCACTGAAGCTTTCTTT. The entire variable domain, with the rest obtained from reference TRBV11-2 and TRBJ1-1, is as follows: EAGVAQSPRYKIIEKRQSVAFWCNPISGHATLYWYQQILGQGPKLLIQFQNNGVVDDSQLPKDRFSAERLKGVDSTLKIQPAKLEDSAVYLCASSLGKVTEAFFGQGTRLTVV.

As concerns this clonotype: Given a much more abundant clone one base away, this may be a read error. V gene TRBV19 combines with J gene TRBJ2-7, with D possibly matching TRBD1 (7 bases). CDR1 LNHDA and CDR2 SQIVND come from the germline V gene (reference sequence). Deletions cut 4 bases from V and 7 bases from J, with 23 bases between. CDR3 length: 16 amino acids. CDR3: CASSKTQGGPRNEQYF. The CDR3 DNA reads TGTGCCAGTAGTAAGACCCAGGGGGGACCGCGGAATGAGCAGTACTTC.

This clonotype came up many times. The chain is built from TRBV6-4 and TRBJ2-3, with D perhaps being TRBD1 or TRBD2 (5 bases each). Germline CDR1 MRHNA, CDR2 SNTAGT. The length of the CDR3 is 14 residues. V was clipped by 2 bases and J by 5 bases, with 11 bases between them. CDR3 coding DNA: TGTGCCAGCAGTGACGGCAGGGCGGGAGATACGCAGTATTTT. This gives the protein CASSDGRAGDTQYF.

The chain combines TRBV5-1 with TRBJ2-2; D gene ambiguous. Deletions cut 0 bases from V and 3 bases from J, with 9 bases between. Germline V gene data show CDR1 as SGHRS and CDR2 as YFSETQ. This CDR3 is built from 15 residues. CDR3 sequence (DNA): TGCGCCAGCAGCTTGGGTCAGGTGGACACCGGGGAGCTGTTTTTT. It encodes CASSLGQVDTGELFF.

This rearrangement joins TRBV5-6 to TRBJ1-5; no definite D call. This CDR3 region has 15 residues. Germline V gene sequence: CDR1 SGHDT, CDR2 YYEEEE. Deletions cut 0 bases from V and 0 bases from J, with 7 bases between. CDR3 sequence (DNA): TGTGCCAGCAGCTTGGGTGCGATTAGCAATCAGCCCCAGCATTTT. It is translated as CASSLGAISNQPQHF.

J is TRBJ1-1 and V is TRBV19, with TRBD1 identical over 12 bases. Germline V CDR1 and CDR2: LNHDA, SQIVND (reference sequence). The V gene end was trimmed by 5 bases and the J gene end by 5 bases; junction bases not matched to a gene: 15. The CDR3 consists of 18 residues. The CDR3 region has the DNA TGTGCCAGTAGTCCGCGCCGGGACAGGGGGCGCTTGGGGACTGAAGCTTTCTTT. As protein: CASSPRRDRGRLGTEAFF.

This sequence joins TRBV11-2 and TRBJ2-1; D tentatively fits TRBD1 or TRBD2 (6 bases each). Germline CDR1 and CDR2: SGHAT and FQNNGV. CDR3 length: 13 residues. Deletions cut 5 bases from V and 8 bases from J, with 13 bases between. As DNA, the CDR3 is TGTGCCAGCAGCCCCCGGGGGCGCCATGAGCAGTTCTTC. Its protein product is CASSPRGRHEQFF.

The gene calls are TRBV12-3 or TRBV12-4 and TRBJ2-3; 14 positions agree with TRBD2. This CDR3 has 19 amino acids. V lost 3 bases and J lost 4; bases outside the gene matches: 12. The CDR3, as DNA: TGTGCCAGCAGTTTGGGCACCGGGACTAGCGGGGGAAGCGCAGATACGCAGTATTTT. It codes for CASSLGTGTSGGSADTQYF.

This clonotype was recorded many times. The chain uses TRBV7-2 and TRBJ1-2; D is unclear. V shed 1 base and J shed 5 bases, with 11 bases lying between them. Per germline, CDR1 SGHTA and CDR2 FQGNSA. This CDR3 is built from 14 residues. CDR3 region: CASSLGGGRYGYTF. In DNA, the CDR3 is TGTGCCAGCAGCTTAGGGGGAGGGCGATATGGCTACACCTTC.

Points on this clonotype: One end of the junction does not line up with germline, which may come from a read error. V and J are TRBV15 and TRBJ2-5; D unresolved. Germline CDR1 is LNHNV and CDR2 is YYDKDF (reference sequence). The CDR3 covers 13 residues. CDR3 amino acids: CATGRDTGMEQYF. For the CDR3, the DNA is TGTGCCACCGGCAGAGATACTGGGATGGAGCAGTACTTC.

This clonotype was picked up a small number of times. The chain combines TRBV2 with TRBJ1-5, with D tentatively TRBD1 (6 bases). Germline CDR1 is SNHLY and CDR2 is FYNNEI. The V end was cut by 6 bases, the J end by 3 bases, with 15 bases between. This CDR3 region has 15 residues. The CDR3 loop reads CASRDQTGINQPQHF. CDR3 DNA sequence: TGTGCCAGCAGGGACCAGACAGGAATCAATCAGCCCCAGCATTTT.

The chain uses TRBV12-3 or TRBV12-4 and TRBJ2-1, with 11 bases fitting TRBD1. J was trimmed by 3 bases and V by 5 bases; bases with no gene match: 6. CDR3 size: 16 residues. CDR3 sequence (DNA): TGTGCCAGCAGTCTAAGGACAGGGGGCCTCTACAATGAGCAGTTCTTC. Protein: CASSLRTGGLYNEQFF.

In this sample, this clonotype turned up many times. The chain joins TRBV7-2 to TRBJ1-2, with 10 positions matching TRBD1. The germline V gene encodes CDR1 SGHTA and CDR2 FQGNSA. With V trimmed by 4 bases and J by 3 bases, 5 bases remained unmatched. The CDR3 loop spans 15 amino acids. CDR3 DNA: TGTGCCAGCAGCTCACCCGGGACAGGGGACTATGGCTACACCTTC. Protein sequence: CASSSPGTGDYGYTF.

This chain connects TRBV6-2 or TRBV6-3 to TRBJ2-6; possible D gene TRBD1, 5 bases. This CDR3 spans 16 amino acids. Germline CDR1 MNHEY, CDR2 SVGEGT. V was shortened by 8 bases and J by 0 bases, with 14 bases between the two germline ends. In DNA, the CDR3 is TGTGCCAGCCGGCCCCCAGGGTCCTCTGGGGCCAACGTCCTGACTTTC. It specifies CASRPPGSSGANVLTF.

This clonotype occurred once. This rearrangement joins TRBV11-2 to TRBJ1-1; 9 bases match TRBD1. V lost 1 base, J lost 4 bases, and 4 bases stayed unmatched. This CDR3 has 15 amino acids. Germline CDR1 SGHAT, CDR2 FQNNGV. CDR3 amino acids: CASSLVDRGSTEAFF. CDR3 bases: TGTGCCAGCAGCTTAGTTGACAGGGGGAGCACTGAAGCTTTCTTT. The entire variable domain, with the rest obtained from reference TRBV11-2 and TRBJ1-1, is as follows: EAGVAQSPRYKIIEKRQSVAFWCNPISGHATLYWYQQILGQGPKLLIQFQNNGVVDDSQLPKDRFSAERLKGVDSTLKIQPAKLEDSAVYLCASSLVDRGSTEAFFGQGTRLTVV.

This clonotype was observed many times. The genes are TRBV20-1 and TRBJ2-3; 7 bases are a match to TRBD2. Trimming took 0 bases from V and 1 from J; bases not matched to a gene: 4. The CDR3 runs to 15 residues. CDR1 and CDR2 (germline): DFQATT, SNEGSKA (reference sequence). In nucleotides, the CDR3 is TGCAGTGCTAGAGAGGCCCGGGGGGGCACAGATACGCAGTATTTT. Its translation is CSAREARGGTDTQYF.

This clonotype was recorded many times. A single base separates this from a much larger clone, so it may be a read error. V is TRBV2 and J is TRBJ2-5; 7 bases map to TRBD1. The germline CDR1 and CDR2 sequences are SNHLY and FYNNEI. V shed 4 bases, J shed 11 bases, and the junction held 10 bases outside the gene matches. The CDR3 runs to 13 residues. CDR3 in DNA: TGTGCCAGCAGTGGGGACAGTTACAATGAGCAGTACTTC. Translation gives CASSGDSYNEQYF.

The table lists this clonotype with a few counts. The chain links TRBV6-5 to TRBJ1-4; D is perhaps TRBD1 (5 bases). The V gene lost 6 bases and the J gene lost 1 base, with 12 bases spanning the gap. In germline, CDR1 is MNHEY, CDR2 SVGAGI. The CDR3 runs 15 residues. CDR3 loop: CASRLDSRTNEKLFF. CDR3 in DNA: TGTGCCAGCAGACTTGACAGTAGAACTAATGAAAAACTGTTTTTT.

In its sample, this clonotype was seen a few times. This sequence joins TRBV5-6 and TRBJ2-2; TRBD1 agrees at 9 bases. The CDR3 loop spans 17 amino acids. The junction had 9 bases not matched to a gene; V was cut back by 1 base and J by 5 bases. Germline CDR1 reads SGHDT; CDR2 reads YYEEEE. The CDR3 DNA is TGTGCCAGCAGCTTGAGATTGGGACAGGGCGGAACCGGGGAGCTGTTTTTT. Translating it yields CASSLRLGQGGTGELFF. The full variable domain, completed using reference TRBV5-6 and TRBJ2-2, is DAGVTQSPTHLIKTRGQQVTLRCSPKSGHDTVSWYQQALGQGPQFIFQYYEEEERQRGNFPDRFSGHQFPNYSSELNVNALLLGDSALYLCASSLRLGQGGTGELFFGEGSRLTVL.

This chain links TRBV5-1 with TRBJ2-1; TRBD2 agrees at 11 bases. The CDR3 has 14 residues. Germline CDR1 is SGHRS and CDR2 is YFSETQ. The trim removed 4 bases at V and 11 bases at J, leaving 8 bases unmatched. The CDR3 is CASSPSGGPQKQFF. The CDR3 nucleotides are TGCGCCAGCAGCCCTAGCGGGGGGCCCCAAAAGCAGTTCTTC.

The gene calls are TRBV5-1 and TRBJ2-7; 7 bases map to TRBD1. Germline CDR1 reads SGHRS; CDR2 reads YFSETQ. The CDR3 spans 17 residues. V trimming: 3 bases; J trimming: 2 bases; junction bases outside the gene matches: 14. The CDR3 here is CASSWDTGTASTYEQYF. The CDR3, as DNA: TGCGCCAGCAGCTGGGATACCGGGACAGCAAGCACCTACGAGCAGTACTTC.

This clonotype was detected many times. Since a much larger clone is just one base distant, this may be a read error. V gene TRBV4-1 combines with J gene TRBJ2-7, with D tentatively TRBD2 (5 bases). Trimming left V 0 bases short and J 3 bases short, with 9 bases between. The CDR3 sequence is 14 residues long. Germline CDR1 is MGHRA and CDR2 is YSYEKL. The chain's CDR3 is CASSQDEGCYEQYF. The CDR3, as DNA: TGCGCCAGCAGCCAAGATGAGGGCTGCTACGAGCAGTACTTC.

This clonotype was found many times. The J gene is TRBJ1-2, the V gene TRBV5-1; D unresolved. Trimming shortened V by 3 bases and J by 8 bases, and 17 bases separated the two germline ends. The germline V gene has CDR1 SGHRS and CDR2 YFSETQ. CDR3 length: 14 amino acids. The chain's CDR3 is CASSSEPRRSGYTF. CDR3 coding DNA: TGCGCCAGCAGCTCGGAACCTAGAAGATCAGGCTACACCTTC.

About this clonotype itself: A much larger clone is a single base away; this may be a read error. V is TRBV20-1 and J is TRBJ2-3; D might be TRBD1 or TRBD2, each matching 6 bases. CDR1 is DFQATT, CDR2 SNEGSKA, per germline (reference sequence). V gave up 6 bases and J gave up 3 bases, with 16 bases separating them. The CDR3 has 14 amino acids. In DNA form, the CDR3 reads TGCAGTGCCCTTCTAGCGAGGGGGACAGATACGCAGTATTTT. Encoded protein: CSALLARGTDTQYF.

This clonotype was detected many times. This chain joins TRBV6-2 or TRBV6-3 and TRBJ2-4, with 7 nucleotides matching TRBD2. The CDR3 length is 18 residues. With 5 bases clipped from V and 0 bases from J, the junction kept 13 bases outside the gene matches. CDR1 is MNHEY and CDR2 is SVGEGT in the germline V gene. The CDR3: CASSPHLSGSIAKNIQYF. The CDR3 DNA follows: TGTGCCAGCAGTCCGCACCTTAGCGGGTCGATAGCCAAAAACATTCAGTACTTC.

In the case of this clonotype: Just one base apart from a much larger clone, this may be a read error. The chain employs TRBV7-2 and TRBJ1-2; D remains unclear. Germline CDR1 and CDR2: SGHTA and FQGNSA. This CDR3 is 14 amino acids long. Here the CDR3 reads CASSLDGGLYGNTF. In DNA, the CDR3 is TGTGCCAGCAGCTTAGACGGAGGGCTCTATGGCAACACCTTC.

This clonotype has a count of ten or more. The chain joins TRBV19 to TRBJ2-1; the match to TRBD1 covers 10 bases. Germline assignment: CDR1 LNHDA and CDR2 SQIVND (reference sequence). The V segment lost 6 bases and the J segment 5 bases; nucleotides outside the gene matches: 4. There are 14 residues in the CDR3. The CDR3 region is CASRGTGVNNEQFF. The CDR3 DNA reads TGTGCCAGTAGGGGGACAGGGGTAAACAATGAGCAGTTCTTC.

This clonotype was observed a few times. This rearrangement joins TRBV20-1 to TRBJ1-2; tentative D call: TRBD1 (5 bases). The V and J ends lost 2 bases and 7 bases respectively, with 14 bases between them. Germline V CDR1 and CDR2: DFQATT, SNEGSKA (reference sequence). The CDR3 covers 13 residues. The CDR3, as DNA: TGCAGTGCTAGACCGGCCGGGGCGGGTGGCTACACCTTC. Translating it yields CSARPAGAGGYTF.